This passage covers 14 T cell receptor beta chains from one sample sequenced in a study of T cells in Graves' hyperthyroidism and ophthalmopathy. There were TCR beta CDR3 regions amplified from RNA transcripts. With the HTBI primer set, the TCR CDR3 went through a first round of RT-PCR. Via MiXCR, TCRdb re-called the multiplex PCR reads, giving one row per CDR3 protein. The sample includes fewer than 350,000 distinct CDR3 sequences, 21% of them seen just once. Sequencing was carried out using blood. The source of these receptors is a woman in her forties or fifties with Graves' hyperthyroidism.

The chain is built from TRBV27 and TRBJ2-2; 9 bases are a match to TRBD2. CDR1 is MNHEY, CDR2 SMNVEV, per germline (reference sequence). This CDR3 has 16 amino acids. V lost 1 base, J lost 5 bases, and 5 bases stayed unmatched. CDR3 bases: TGTGCCAGCAGTTTATGGATCGCGGGGGGGACCGGGGAGCTGTTTTTT. Translating gives CASSLWIAGGTGELFF.

The CDR3 DNA reads TGTGCCAGCAGTTTAGTGACAGGGGGCTCCTACGAGCAGTACTTC. Protein sequence: CASSLVTGGSYEQYF. This sequence joins TRBV27 and TRBJ2-7, with 9 bases that match TRBD1. The CDR3 is 15 amino acids. V lost 2 bases, J lost 0 bases, and 2 bases stayed unmatched. CDR1 and CDR2 (germline): MNHEY, SMNVEV (reference sequence).

This clonotype came up a few times. The J gene is TRBJ2-1, the V gene TRBV10-1; 11 bases fit TRBD2. Germline CDR1 and CDR2: WNHNN and SYGVQD (reference sequence). Germline trimming cut 0 bases from V and 6 bases from J; bases unmatched to any gene: 4. The CDR3 spans 16 residues. CDR3 sequence: CASSESIAGGINEQFF. The CDR3 bases are TGCGCCAGCAGTGAGTCGATAGCGGGAGGGATCAATGAGCAGTTCTTC.

The genes are TRBV27 and TRBJ1-1; no definite D call. The germline CDR1 and CDR2 sequences are MNHEY and SMNVEV (reference sequence). The V and J ends lost 3 bases and 7 bases respectively, with 12 bases between them. The CDR3 has 13 residues. CDR3 loop: CASSFNRANEAFF. Written as DNA, the CDR3 is TGTGCCAGCAGTTTCAACCGGGCTAATGAAGCTTTCTTT.

This clonotype was counted at least ten times. The chain carries TRBV12-3 or TRBV12-4 and TRBJ1-4, with D tentatively TRBD1 (5 bases). The CDR3 extends over 16 amino acids. V lost 5 bases and J 2 bases, leaving 15 bases between the germline ends. The CDR3 loop reads CASSRRRGLTNEKLFF. The CDR3, as DNA: TGTGCCAGCAGTCGCCGAAGGGGACTGACTAATGAAAAACTGTTTTTT.

This rearrangement joins TRBV12-3 or TRBV12-4 to TRBJ2-2, with 14 bases matching TRBD2. This CDR3 is 19 amino acids long. V shed 6 bases and J 1 base; nucleotides not matched to a gene: 10. The CDR3 nucleotides are TGTGCCAGCAGCCAAGCCGGGACTAGCGGGAGTGAGAACACCGGGGAGCTGTTTTTT. Protein sequence: CASSQAGTSGSENTGELFF.

Many counts were recorded for this clonotype. V and J are TRBV19 and TRBJ1-5; no reliable D call. From germline, CDR1 is LNHDA and CDR2 SQIVND (reference sequence). The CDR3 spans 15 residues. Trimming removed 9 bases from V and 6 bases from J, with 21 bases in between. The DNA for the CDR3 is TGTGCCAGCCAACGAGACTTGATAAGCCGTCAGCCCCAGCATTTT. It translates to CASQRDLISRQPQHF.

This clonotype showed up many times. The chain carries TRBV28 and TRBJ2-3; D gene unclear. The CDR3 has 15 residues. The V gene's germline CDR1 is MDHEN and CDR2 SYDVKM. V was cut by 2 bases and J by 6 bases, with 15 bases left in between. As DNA, the CDR3 is TGTGCCAGCAGTTTAGGGTCGTCCCTCAGGGATACGCAGTATTTT. It specifies CASSLGSSLRDTQYF.

This clonotype was picked up many times. The rearrangement links TRBV28 to TRBJ2-7; 9 nucleotides match TRBD1. The CDR3 consists of 17 residues. J lost 2 bases, V lost 4 bases, and 12 bases had no gene match. The V gene's germline CDR1 is MDHEN and CDR2 SYDVKM. The CDR3 sequence: CASSSRPGQGPPYEQYF. The DNA of the CDR3 is TGTGCCAGCAGTTCCCGCCCGGGACAGGGCCCTCCCTACGAGCAGTACTTC.

This clonotype showed up many times. The chain uses TRBV14 and TRBJ2-5, with unresolved D. This CDR3 has 13 amino acids. V dropped 2 bases and J dropped 2 bases, with 6 bases sitting between them. Germline V gene data show CDR1 as SGHDN and CDR2 as FVKESK. This chain's CDR3 is CASSQTWQETQYF. The DNA for the CDR3 is TGTGCCAGCAGCCAAACTTGGCAAGAGACCCAGTACTTC.

In its sample, this clonotype was seen many times. The J gene is TRBJ1-2, the V gene TRBV12-3 or TRBV12-4; D remains ambiguous. The CDR3 is made up of 14 amino acids. Trimming stripped 8 bases from V and 8 bases from J, with 21 bases between. CDR3 nucleotide sequence: TGTGCCAGCGGCCGACCACTCCCCAGGAAAGGCTACACCTTC. This codes for CASGRPLPRKGYTF.

V gene TRBV20-1 combines with J gene TRBJ1-1; D may be TRBD1 (6 bases). V lost 2 bases, J lost 3 bases, and 13 bases lay in between. The CDR3 is 14 residues long. Germline loops: CDR1 DFQATT, CDR2 SNEGSKA (reference sequence). The CDR3 sequence: CSARLTGRDTEAFF. Written as DNA, the CDR3 is TGCAGTGCTAGACTAACAGGGAGGGACACTGAAGCTTTCTTT.

This sequence joins TRBV30 and TRBJ2-7, with 8 nucleotides matching TRBD1. The CDR3 spans 14 residues. V was clipped by 5 bases and J by 4 bases; unmatched bases: 10. Germline assignment: CDR1 GTSNPN and CDR2 SVGIG (reference sequence). The CDR3 spells CAWDRGQAFYEQYF. The DNA for the CDR3 is TGTGCCTGGGATAGGGGACAGGCATTTTACGAGCAGTACTTC.

The rearrangement joins TRBV6-5 to TRBJ1-2, with D unclear. V was cut by 3 bases and J by 6 bases, with 11 bases left in between. Per the germline V gene, CDR1 is MNHEY and CDR2 is SVGAGI. The CDR3 loop spans 13 amino acids. The CDR3 sequence: CASSYVGGNGYTF. The CDR3, as DNA: TGTGCCAGCAGTTATGTGGGTGGCAATGGCTACACCTTC.